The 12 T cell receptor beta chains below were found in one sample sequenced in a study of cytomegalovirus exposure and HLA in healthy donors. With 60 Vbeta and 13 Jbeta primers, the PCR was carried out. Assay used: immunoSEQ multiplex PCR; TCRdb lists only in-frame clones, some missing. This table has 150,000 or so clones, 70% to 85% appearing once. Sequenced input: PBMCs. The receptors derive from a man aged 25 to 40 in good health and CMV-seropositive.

The DNA for the CDR3 is TGCGCCAGCAGCTTGGCAGGGGGCGTAGTAGATACGCAGTATTTT. This sequence encodes CASSLAGGVVDTQYF. The genes are TRBV5-1 and TRBJ2-3, with 8 bases aligning to TRBD1. J was trimmed by 5 bases and V by 0 bases; bases with no gene match: 5. The length of the CDR3 is 15 residues. The germline V gene has CDR1 SGHRS and CDR2 YFSETQ.

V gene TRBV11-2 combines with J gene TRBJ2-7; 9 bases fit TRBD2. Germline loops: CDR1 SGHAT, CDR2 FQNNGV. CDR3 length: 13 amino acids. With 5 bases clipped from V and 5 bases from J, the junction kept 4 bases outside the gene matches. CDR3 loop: CASSLAGLNEQYF. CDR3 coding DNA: TGTGCCAGCAGCCTAGCGGGGTTGAACGAGCAGTACTTC.

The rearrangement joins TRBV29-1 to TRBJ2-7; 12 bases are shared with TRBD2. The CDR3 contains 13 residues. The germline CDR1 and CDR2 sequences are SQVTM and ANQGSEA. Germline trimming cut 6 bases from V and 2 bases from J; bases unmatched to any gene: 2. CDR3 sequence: CSVRLAGAYEQYF. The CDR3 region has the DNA TGCAGCGTAAGACTAGCGGGGGCCTACGAGCAGTACTTC.

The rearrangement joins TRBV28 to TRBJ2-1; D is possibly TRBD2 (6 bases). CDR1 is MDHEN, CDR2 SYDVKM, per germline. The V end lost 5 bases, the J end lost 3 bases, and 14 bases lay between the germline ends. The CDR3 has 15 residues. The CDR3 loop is CASSNTGLNYNEQFF. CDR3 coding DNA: TGTGCCAGCAGTAATACGGGACTTAACTACAATGAGCAGTTCTTC. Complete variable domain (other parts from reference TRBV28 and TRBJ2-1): DVKVTQSSRYLVKRTGEKVFLECVQDMDHENMFWYRQDPGLGLRLIYFSYDVKMKEKGDIPEGYSVSREKKERFSLILESASTNQTSMYLCASSNTGLNYNEQFFGPGTRLTVL.

CDR3 region: CASSIDLYQFF. DNA for the CDR3: TGTGCCAGTAGTATAGATCTTTATCAGTTCTTC. The V call is TRBV19, the J call TRBJ2-1, with no clear D. The length of the CDR3 is 11 residues. Germline V gives CDR1 LNHDA, CDR2 SQIVND (reference sequence). Deletions cut 0 bases from V and 13 bases from J, with 7 bases between.

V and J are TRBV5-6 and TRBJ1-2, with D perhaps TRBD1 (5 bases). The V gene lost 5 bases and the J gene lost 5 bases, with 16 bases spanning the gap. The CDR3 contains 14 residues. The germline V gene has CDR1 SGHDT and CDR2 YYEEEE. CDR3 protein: CASRGSGLIYGYTF. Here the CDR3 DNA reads TGTGCCAGCAGAGGGTCGGGACTCATTTATGGCTACACCTTC.

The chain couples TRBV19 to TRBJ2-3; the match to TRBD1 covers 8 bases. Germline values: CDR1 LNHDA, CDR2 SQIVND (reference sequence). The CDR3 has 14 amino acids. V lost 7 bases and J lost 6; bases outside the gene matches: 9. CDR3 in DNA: TGTGCCAGTAACCCAGGGGGCGCGGACGATACGCAGTATTTT. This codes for CASNPGGADDTQYF.

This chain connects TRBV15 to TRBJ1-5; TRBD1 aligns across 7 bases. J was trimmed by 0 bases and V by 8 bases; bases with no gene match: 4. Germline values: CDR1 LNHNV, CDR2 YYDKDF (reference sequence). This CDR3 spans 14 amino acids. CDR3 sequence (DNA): TGTGCCACCCACACAGGGGATAGCAATCAGCCCCAGCATTTT. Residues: CATHTGDSNQPQHF. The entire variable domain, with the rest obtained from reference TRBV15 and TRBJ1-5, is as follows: DAMVIQNPRYQVTQFGKPVTLSCSQTLNHNVMYWYQQKSSQAPKLLFHYYDKDFNNEADTPDNFQSRRPNTSFCFLDIRSPGLGDTAMYLCATHTGDSNQPQHFGDGTRLSIL.

CDR3 nucleotides: TGTGCCAGCAGTAGGTCAGGGGATACGCAGTATTTT. Translated: CASSRSGDTQYF. The J gene is TRBJ2-3, the V gene TRBV2; maybe TRBD1 (5 bases). V dropped 5 bases and J dropped 6 bases, with 9 bases sitting between them. There are 12 residues in the CDR3. The germline V gene encodes CDR1 SNHLY and CDR2 FYNNEI.

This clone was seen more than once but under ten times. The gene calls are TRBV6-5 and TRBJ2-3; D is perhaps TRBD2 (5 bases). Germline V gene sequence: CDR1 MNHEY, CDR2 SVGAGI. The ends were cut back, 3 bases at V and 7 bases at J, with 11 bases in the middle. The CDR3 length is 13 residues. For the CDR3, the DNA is TGTGCCAGCAGTTATATTCGGGAAAATACGCAGTATTTT. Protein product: CASSYIRENTQYF.

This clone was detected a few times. CDR3 amino acids: CASSYSRDRLNTEAFF. The CDR3 nucleotides are TGTGCCAGCAGCTACTCCCGGGACAGGCTGAACACTGAAGCTTTCTTT. The genes are TRBV7-3 and TRBJ1-1, with TRBD1 identical over 8 bases. Germline trimming cut 4 bases from V and 0 bases from J; bases unmatched to any gene: 7. Per germline, CDR1 SGHTA and CDR2 FQGTGA. This CDR3 is 16 amino acids long.

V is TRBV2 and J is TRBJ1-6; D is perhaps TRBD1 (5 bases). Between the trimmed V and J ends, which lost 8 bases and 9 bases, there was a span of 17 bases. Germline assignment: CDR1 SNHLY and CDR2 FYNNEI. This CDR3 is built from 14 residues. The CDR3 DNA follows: TGTGCCAGCGGGGGACTGGGACCAGCTTCACCCCTCCACTTT. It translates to CASGGLGPASPLHF. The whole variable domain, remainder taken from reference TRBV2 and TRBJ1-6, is EPEVTQTPSHQVTQMGQEVILRCVPISNHLYFYWYRQILGQKVEFLVSFYNNEISEKSEIFDDQFSVERPDGSNFTLKIRSTKLEDSAMYFCASGGLGPASPLHFGNGTRLTVT.